This T cell receptor (beta chain) was captured by sequencing in a study of CD8 T cells in ankylosing spondylitis. Notes on the study in general: Blood of patients with ankylosing spondylitis appeared to be characterized by a TCR beta motif of several highly homologous variants. Existing reports had already noted some motif variants in reactive arthritis synovial fluid and blood.

Germline lookup yields CDR1 SGHRS and CDR2 YFSETQ. The CDR3 runs 16 residues. V shed 5 bases and J shed 4 bases, with 16 bases lying between them. Making use of molecular barcodes, quantitative 5'-RACE generated TCR beta libraries. TCRdb re-called the 5' RACE reads through MiXCR, storing one row per CDR3 protein. Of around 140,000 distinct CDR3 sequences in the sample, roughly 11% are singletons; the top ten hold about 4%. This clonotype was found many times. What it binds is unknown. The chain is built from TRBV5-1 and TRBJ2-6, with D possibly TRBD2 on 6 matching bases. This clonotype originated in a female donor with ankylosing spondylitis or in good health (not recorded which). The sequencing input was blood, either unsorted or a sorted T cell fraction (not recorded which). The CDR3 loop reads CASSTEGGSGANVLTF. In nucleotides, the CDR3 is TGCGCCAGCAGTACCGAAGGAGGGTCCGGGGCCAACGTCCTGACTTTC.